This entry describes one TCR beta chain. This receptor's antigen is unknown. The input lacks base qualities; no much larger clone sits a single base away. To sequence the TCRbeta CDR3 region, genomic DNA was isolated from the sorted cells. The immunoSEQ Assay was used to sequence the TCRbeta CDR3 regions. TCRdb obtained this table from immuneACCESS and retained in-frame rearrangements with V and J assigned. These tables miss some clones; where compared with another copy, unresolved V genes account for less than half of the shortfall, and the remainder is unexplained. The sample data list about 57,000 clones, and 83% of these were observed just once. Of the sample, approximately 3.3% falls within the top ten clones. The trial excluded patients who had a history of autoimmune disease or were on systemic immunosuppression. Peripheral blood for TCR sequencing was drawn from every dose cohort at baseline, at cycle 4 day 1 and at cycle 7 day 1. The samples were taken from a phase I, first-in-human, multicenter, open-label dose-escalation trial of ivuxolimab. Adults with locally advanced or metastatic melanoma, renal cell, hepatocellular, or head and neck squamous cell carcinoma were enrolled in the trial. Before TCR sequencing, CD4+ and CD8+ T cells were separately sorted from peripheral blood.

These data come from a study of OX40 agonist ivuxolimab in advanced cancers. Context from the whole study: Ivuxolimab was an agonistic, fully human IgG2 monoclonal antibody directed against OX40 (CD134), a costimulatory receptor. Intravenous ivuxolimab was administered to patients every 2 weeks at six dose levels: 0.01, 0.1, 0.3, 1.5, 3 and 10 mg/kg. Of the roughly 52 patients in dose escalation, some 19 had hepatocellular carcinoma, roughly 15 had melanoma, 9 had renal cell carcinoma and 9 had head and neck cancer. A male proportion of around 83% and a mean age of approximately 60 years, ranging from 23 to 79, were recorded for the dose-escalation cohort. Patients were allowed to have had prior anti-PD-1, anti-PD-L1 or anti-CTLA-4 therapy, and approximately 41% of the dose-escalation patients had previously received checkpoint inhibitors. Partial responses occurred in three dose-escalation patients: two with cutaneous melanoma and one with hepatocellular carcinoma. Peripheral TCRbeta sequencing aimed to test whether ivuxolimab altered TCR sequence diversity and caused clonal T-cell expansion. The paper reports the monotherapy dose-escalation portion (N of about 47 patients) of the phase I ivuxolimab trial.

Results the study describes overall, beyond this receptor: At doses of 0.1 to 3.0 mg/kg, clonal expansion of both CD4+ and CD8+ blood T cells was observed from baseline to week 6. Low levels of normalized T-cell clonal expansion were also seen in some patients who did not respond. In the 0.1-3.0 mg/kg groups, partial responders had among the lowest normalized peripheral clonal expansion, particularly in CD8+ T cells. After ivuxolimab, more expanded clones were found on average in CD8+ T cells than in CD4+ T cells. The antigen specificity of the peripheral T cells that underwent clonal expansion was not determined.

Taken from cysteine to phenylalanine, the CDR3 has 14 residues. Kept here is only the CDR3 DNA, which spans 42 bases and is read in frame from base 1. V loses 4 bases of germline sequence and J loses 5 bases, and the interval between the two ends is 12 bases. Via the germline V gene, CDR1 is SGHTA and CDR2 FQGNSA. This TCR derives from an adult with an advanced solid tumor such as melanoma, head and neck, liver or kidney cancer. The sequencing here drew on CD4+ or CD8+ T cells sorted from blood, taken in a trial of the OX40 agonist ivuxolimab. The chain was built from TRBV7-2 and TRBJ1-5; TRBD1 could be the D gene, as 5 bases match. DNA sequence: TGTGCCAGCAGCTCAACAGGAGACTATCAGCCCCAGCATTTT. It codes for CASSSTGDYQPQHF.